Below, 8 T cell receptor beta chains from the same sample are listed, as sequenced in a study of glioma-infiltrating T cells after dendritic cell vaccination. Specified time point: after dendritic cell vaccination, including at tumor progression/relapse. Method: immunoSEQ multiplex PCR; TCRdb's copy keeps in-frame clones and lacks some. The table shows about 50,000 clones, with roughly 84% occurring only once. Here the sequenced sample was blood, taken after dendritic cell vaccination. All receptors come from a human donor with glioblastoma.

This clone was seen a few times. DNA of the CDR3: TGTGCCAGCAGCGTGGACACTAATCAGCCCCAGCATTTT. Its protein product is CASSVDTNQPQHF. The rearrangement uses TRBV9 and TRBJ1-5, with D possibly TRBD1 on 5 matching bases. This CDR3 spans 13 amino acids. The germline V gene encodes CDR1 SGDLS and CDR2 YYNGEE. V was trimmed by 2 bases and J by 4 bases, leaving 7 bases between them.

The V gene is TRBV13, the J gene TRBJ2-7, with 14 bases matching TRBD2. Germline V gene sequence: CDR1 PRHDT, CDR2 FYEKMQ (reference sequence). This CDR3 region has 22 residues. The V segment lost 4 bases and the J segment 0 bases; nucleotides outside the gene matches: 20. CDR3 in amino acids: CASSSGQGAPGLAGEPSYEQYF. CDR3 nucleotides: TGTGCCAGCAGCTCGGGACAGGGGGCACCGGGACTAGCGGGGGAGCCCTCCTACGAGCAGTACTTC.

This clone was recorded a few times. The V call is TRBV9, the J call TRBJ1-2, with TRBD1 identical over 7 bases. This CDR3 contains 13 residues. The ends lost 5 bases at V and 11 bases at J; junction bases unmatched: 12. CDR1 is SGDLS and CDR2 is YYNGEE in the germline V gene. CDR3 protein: CASRVTGKGRYTF. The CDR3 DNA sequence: TGTGCCAGCAGGGTGACAGGGAAGGGACGGTACACCTTC.

The CDR3 DNA is TGTGCCAGTAGTATCGGCGACACCGCCTACGAGCAGTACTTC. Protein sequence: CASSIGDTAYEQYF. The rearrangement uses TRBV19 and TRBJ2-7; D not certain. Germline values: CDR1 LNHDA, CDR2 SQIVND (reference sequence). Trimming cost V 3 bases and J 2 bases, with 11 bases left between them. CDR3 size: 14 residues. Full variable domain (outside the CDR3, taken from reference TRBV19 and TRBJ2-7): DGGITQSPKYLFRKEGQNVTLSCEQNLNHDAMYWYRQDPGQGLRLIYYSQIVNDFQKGDIAEGYSVSREKKESFPLTVTSAQKNPTAFYLCASSIGDTAYEQYFGPGTRLTVT.

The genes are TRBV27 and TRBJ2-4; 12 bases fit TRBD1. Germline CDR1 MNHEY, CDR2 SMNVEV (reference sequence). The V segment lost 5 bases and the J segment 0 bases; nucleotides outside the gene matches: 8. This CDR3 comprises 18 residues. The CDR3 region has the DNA TGTGCCAGCAGTGCCCGGGACAGGGGGCCCTTAGCCAAAAACATTCAGTACTTC. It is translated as CASSARDRGPLAKNIQYF.

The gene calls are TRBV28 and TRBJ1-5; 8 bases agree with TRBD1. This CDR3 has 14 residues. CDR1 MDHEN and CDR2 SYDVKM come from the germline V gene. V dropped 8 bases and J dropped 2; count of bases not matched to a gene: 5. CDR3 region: CASRQGAGNQPQHF. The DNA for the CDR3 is TGTGCCAGCCGCCAGGGGGCCGGCAATCAGCCCCAGCATTTT.

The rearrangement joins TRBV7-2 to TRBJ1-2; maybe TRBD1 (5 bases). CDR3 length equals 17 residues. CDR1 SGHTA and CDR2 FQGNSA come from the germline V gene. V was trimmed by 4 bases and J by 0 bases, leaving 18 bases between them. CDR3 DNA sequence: TGTGCCAGCAGCTCGACAGTGATCGTAACCCCTAACTATGGCTACACCTTC. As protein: CASSSTVIVTPNYGYTF.

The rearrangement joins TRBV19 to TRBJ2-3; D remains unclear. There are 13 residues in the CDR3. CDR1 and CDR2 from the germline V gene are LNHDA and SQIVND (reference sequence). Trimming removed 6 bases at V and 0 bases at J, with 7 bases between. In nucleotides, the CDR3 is TGTGCCAGTAGGTCTTCTAGCACAGATACGCAGTATTTT. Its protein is CASRSSSTDTQYF.